This T cell receptor beta chain was sequenced in a study of T-cell reconstitution after alpha-beta-depleted transplantation in children. Molecular barcoding with unique molecular identifiers was used for the TCRbeta library. TCRdb re-analysed the PCR reads in MiXCR, keeping a single row per CDR3 protein. The sample holds 29,000 or so distinct CDR3 sequences, 5.5% to 7.5% seen once. By frequency in the sample, this clonotype is medium-sized. The germline V gene encodes CDR1 LNHNV and CDR2 YYDKDF (reference sequence). The CDR3 length is 15 residues. This receptor was obtained from a male patient aged 10 to 17 who had a stem cell transplant for acute myeloid leukemia, so the T cells may come from the graft donor. The input for sequencing was PBMCs, mostly from graft donor cells, taken 180 days after TCRalphabeta/CD19-depleted stem cell transplant. The chain employs TRBV15 and TRBJ2-2; 10 positions match TRBD2. CDR3: CGHPGPSGSPGELFF. CDR3 nucleotide sequence: TGTGGCCACCCTGGCCCTAGCGGGAGCCCCGGGGAGCTGTTTTTT.